This TCR beta chain originates from a study of blood T cell repertoires in COVID-19. Method: immunoSEQ multiplex PCR; TCRdb's copy keeps in-frame clones and lacks some. The sample includes approximately 150,000 clones, 70% to 90% of them seen just once. V dropped 6 bases and J dropped 7; count of bases not matched to a gene: 5. Germline V gene sequence: CDR1 MDHEN, CDR2 SYDVKM. The CDR3 contains 14 residues. V is TRBV28 and J is TRBJ1-4, with 10 bases identical to TRBD1. The sample comprised peripheral blood. This clonotype was obtained from a woman of 80 years or more with COVID-19, enrolled during active disease. CDR3 residues: CASSSGQGGEKLFF. CDR3 bases: TGTGCCAGCAGCTCCGGACAGGGGGGTGAAAAACTGTTTTTT. Based on the CDR3 plus reference TRBV28 and TRBJ1-4, the full variable domain is DVKVTQSSRYLVKRTGEKVFLECVQDMDHENMFWYRQDPGLGLRLIYFSYDVKMKEKGDIPEGYSVSREKKERFSLILESASTNQTSMYLCASSSGQGGEKLFFGSGTQLSVL.